These 5 T cell receptor beta chains originate from one sample sequenced in a study of T-cell reconstitution after alpha-beta-depleted transplantation in children. Preparing the TCRbeta library involved the use of unique molecular identifiers. TCRdb passed the PCR reads through MiXCR, listing each CDR3 protein once. Of 500,000 to 750,000 distinct CDR3 sequences detected, about a quarter appear once; the ten largest clones hold just over 35%. The sample was PBMCs, taken before TCRalphabeta/CD19-depleted stem cell transplant. These receptors were collected from a boy younger than two with Wiskott-Aldrich syndrome, due to receive a stem cell transplant.

This clonotype was observed a few times. The J gene is TRBJ2-3, the V gene TRBV20-1; 10 positions match TRBD2. After removal of 3 bases from V and 4 bases from J, the junction contained 4 bases not matched to a gene. From germline, CDR1 is DFQATT and CDR2 SNEGSKA (reference sequence). The CDR3 consists of 14 residues. The CDR3 sequence is CSASLSGRADTQYF. In DNA form, the CDR3 reads TGCAGTGCTAGTTTAAGCGGGAGGGCAGATACGCAGTATTTT.

This clonotype was counted between two and nine times. The chain couples TRBV4-2 to TRBJ2-1; TRBD2 matches at 15 bases. This CDR3 spans 16 amino acids. Trimming cost V 2 bases and J 7 bases; bases outside gene matches: 3. From germline, CDR1 is LGHNA and CDR2 YNFKEQ. CDR3 amino acids: CASSQTGTSGRNEQFF. The CDR3 DNA reads TGTGCCAGCAGCCAAACTGGGACTAGCGGGAGGAATGAGCAGTTCTTC.

This chain uses TRBV12-3 or TRBV12-4 with TRBJ2-5; D perhaps matches TRBD2 (5 bases). Trimming removed 7 bases at V and 3 bases at J, with 12 bases between. The CDR3 runs 13 residues. The CDR3 DNA sequence: TGTGCCAGCAACTCGCCCGGGGAAGAGACCCAGTACTTC. Protein: CASNSPGEETQYF.

The sample holds a few counts of this clonotype. CDR3 residues: CASSPQGRTGANVLTF. CDR3 nucleotides: TGTGCCAGCAGTCCGCAGGGGAGAACTGGGGCCAACGTCCTGACTTTC. The chain recombines TRBV12-3 or TRBV12-4 with TRBJ2-6; TRBD1 might be the D (6 bases). V was cut by 5 bases and J by 2 bases, with 13 bases left in between. The CDR3 loop spans 16 amino acids.

V is TRBV5-1 and J is TRBJ2-1, with no clear D. Germline V lookup: CDR1 SGHRS, CDR2 YFSETQ. CDR3 length: 16 amino acids. Trimming took 0 bases from V and 5 from J, leaving 15 bases between them. The chain's CDR3 is CASSLAVDQSNNEQFF. CDR3 bases: TGCGCCAGCAGCTTGGCCGTAGACCAATCAAACAATGAGCAGTTCTTC.